These 27 T cell receptor beta chains came from one sample sequenced in a study of beta chain features in type 1 diabetes. Findings and limits, study-wide: TCRB CDR3s from Type 1 diabetes patients were moderately but significantly shorter in all four CD4+ subsets.

No antigen is known for these receptors. Expressed TCRB transcripts got sequenced, as all isolated RNA was reverse transcribed. The table came from immunoSEQ multiplex PCR; TCRdb's copy has only in-frame clones and leaves some out. The sample shows about 340,000 clones, about 14% of them seen only once. Sequenced sample: naive CD4+ T cells from blood. Receptors were obtained from a woman aged 18-29 years with type 1 diabetes.

This clone was seen only a few times. The rearrangement uses TRBV27 and TRBJ2-3; tentatively, D is TRBD1 (5 bases). The CDR3 has 14 amino acids. Germline V CDR1 and CDR2: MNHEY, SMNVEV (reference sequence). Trimming pared 6 bases from V and 3 bases from J, leaving 13 bases between. CDR3 protein: CASRSQPGTDTQYF. The CDR3 DNA reads TGTGCCAGCAGATCCCAACCAGGGACAGATACGCAGTATTTT.

The chain links TRBV4-2 to TRBJ2-4, with D possibly TRBD1 on 6 matching bases. V shed 0 bases and J shed 0 bases, with 9 bases lying between them. The V gene's germline CDR1 is LGHNA and CDR2 YNFKEQ. The CDR3 is 16 amino acids. The CDR3 DNA reads TGTGCCAGCAGCCAAGAGAGGACAGTAGCCAAAAACATTCAGTACTTC. This encodes CASSQERTVAKNIQYF.

As regards this clone: This sample also contains other DNA sequences that code for the same CDR3. This CDR3 reads CASSPHRDQPQHF. In DNA form, the CDR3 reads TGTGCCAGCTCACCACACAGGGATCAGCCCCAGCATTTT. The chain links TRBV18 to TRBJ1-5; a weak D match, TRBD1 (6 bases). V was cut by 1 base and J by 5 bases, with 6 bases left in between. The CDR3 loop spans 13 amino acids. Germline V gives CDR1 KGHSH, CDR2 LQKENI. Drawing the rest from reference TRBV18 and TRBJ1-5, the complete variable domain is NAGVMQNPRHLVRRRGQEARLRCSPMKGHSHVYWYRQLPEEGLKFMVYLQKENIIDESGMPKERFSAEFPKEGPSILRIQQVVRGDSAAYFCASSPHRDQPQHFGDGTRLSIL.

CDR3 region: CAWKNTGTSGYNEQFF. The CDR3 nucleotides are TGTGCCTGGAAGAACACCGGGACTAGCGGCTACAATGAGCAGTTCTTC. The chain couples TRBV30 to TRBJ2-1; 11 nucleotides agree with TRBD2. V dropped 4 bases and J dropped 3; count of bases not matched to a gene: 8. Germline V lookup: CDR1 GTSNPN, CDR2 SVGIG (reference sequence). The CDR3 is made up of 16 amino acids.

This clone came up a few times. The J gene is TRBJ1-5, the V gene TRBV30; 10 bases fit TRBD1. This CDR3 is 18 amino acids long. CDR1 GTSNPN and CDR2 SVGIG come from the germline V gene (reference sequence). Trimming at V came to 2 bases and at J to 2 bases, leaving 12 bases not matched to a gene. Here the CDR3 DNA reads TGTGCCTGGAGTCATCTCCGGGACAGGGGCATGGGCAATCAGCCCCAGCATTTT. This codes for CAWSHLRDRGMGNQPQHF.

This clone was recorded a few times. V and J are TRBV29-1 and TRBJ1-5; D is undetermined. Germline V gene sequence: CDR1 SQVTM, CDR2 ANQGSEA. V gave up 5 bases and J gave up 6 bases, with 17 bases separating them. The CDR3 sequence is 14 residues long. CDR3 sequence: CSVLTSTAGQPQHF. The CDR3 DNA reads as TGCAGCGTTCTCACCTCCACGGCGGGTCAGCCCCAGCATTTT.

This clone was detected only a few times. The CDR3 spells CASSLGLRQETQYF. DNA of the CDR3: TGTGCCAGCAGCTTAGGACTACGCCAAGAGACCCAGTACTTC. The rearrangement uses TRBV7-2 and TRBJ2-5; D possibly corresponds to TRBD2 (5 bases). V was pared by 1 base and J by 1 base, with 7 bases between. The CDR3 length is 14 residues. CDR1 is SGHTA and CDR2 is FQGNSA in the germline V gene. Filled out from reference TRBV7-2 and TRBJ2-5, the complete variable domain reads GAGVSQSPSNKVTEKGKDVELRCDPISGHTALYWYRQSLGQGLEFLIYFQGNSAPDKSGLPSDRFSAERTGGSVSTLTIQRTQQEDSAVYLCASSLGLRQETQYFGPGTRLLVL.

The chain uses TRBV5-1 and TRBJ2-7; perhaps TRBD2 as D (6 bases). This CDR3 is built from 15 residues. With 0 bases removed from V and 0 bases from J, the gap between germline ends came to 10 bases. Germline CDR1 SGHRS, CDR2 YFSETQ. The CDR3 sequence: CASSLVRGSSYEQYF. DNA for the CDR3: TGCGCCAGCAGCTTGGTTCGGGGGAGCTCCTACGAGCAGTACTTC.

The CDR3 region has the DNA TGTGCCAGCAGCTCTCCCGGACAGGGAAGGGAAAAACTGTTTTTT. This codes for CASSSPGQGREKLFF. The chain has TRBV7-9 and TRBJ1-4; 8 bases are a match to TRBD1. The length of the CDR3 is 15 residues. V was pared by 4 bases and J by 8 bases, with 9 bases of the junction left unmatched. CDR1 SEHNR and CDR2 FQNEAQ come from the germline V gene (reference sequence).

The rearrangement links TRBV5-1 to TRBJ2-1; possibly TRBD2 for D (5 bases). The germline V and J ends were trimmed by 0 bases and 7 bases, with 14 bases remaining between them. The CDR3 is made up of 15 amino acids. Germline CDR1 is SGHRS and CDR2 is YFSETQ. DNA for the CDR3: TGCGCCAGCAGCTTGGCGGAGGTACTGGGTAATGAGCAGTTCTTC. Its translation is CASSLAEVLGNEQFF.

This chain connects TRBV6-1 to TRBJ2-1, with 14 nucleotides matching TRBD2. After removal of 3 bases from V and 6 bases from J, the junction contained 4 bases not matched to a gene. The CDR3 loop spans 16 amino acids. Germline CDR1 is MNHNS and CDR2 is SASEGT. CDR3 DNA sequence: TGTGCCAGCAGTGATGGGGGGACTAGCGGGAGCAATGAGCAGTTCTTC. The encoded protein is CASSDGGTSGSNEQFF.

This clone was counted a few times. The rearrangement uses TRBV7-2 and TRBJ1-1, with D possibly being TRBD1 (5 bases). V was shortened by 5 bases and J by 0 bases, with 7 bases between the two germline ends. Germline V gene sequence: CDR1 SGHTA, CDR2 FQGNSA. This CDR3 has 13 residues. The CDR3 region has the DNA TGTGCCAGCAGCCTGGACATGAACACTGAAGCTTTCTTT. This codes for CASSLDMNTEAFF.

CDR3 bases: TGTGCCTGGGACGCCGGGACAGGGCCTTTCAATGAGCAGTTCTTC. Translating gives CAWDAGTGPFNEQFF. V is TRBV30 and J is TRBJ2-1; 9 bases align to TRBD1. J gave up 6 bases and V 5 bases, and 11 bases lay outside the gene matches. This CDR3 region has 15 residues. Germline CDR1 and CDR2: GTSNPN and SVGIG (reference sequence).

The J gene is TRBJ1-5, the V gene TRBV2; no clear D gene. CDR1 SNHLY and CDR2 FYNNEI come from the germline V gene. The CDR3 runs to 14 residues. The germline V and J ends were trimmed by 2 bases and 2 bases, with 7 bases remaining between them. CDR3 nucleotide sequence: TGTGCCAGCAGTGAAATGGTAGGCAATCAGCCCCAGCATTTT. Amino acid sequence: CASSEMVGNQPQHF.

V and J are TRBV7-3 and TRBJ2-3, with D maybe TRBD1 (6 bases). The ends were cut back, 1 base at V and 0 bases at J, with 14 bases in the middle. Germline V gene sequence: CDR1 SGHTA, CDR2 FQGTGA. The CDR3 consists of 17 residues. The CDR3 loop is CASSLIGTPLSTDTQYF. The CDR3 DNA reads as TGTGCCAGCAGCTTAATCGGGACACCGTTAAGCACAGATACGCAGTATTTT.

This clone was recorded a few times. Other DNA sequences in the same sample also yield this CDR3. The chain links TRBV5-1 to TRBJ2-1; 13 bases match TRBD2. V lost 4 bases and J lost 0; bases outside the gene matches: 1. This CDR3 is 16 amino acids long. Germline-derived CDR1 and CDR2 are SGHRS and YFSETQ. The CDR3 coding sequence is TGCGCCAGCAGCCGGACTAGCGGGAGCTCCTACAATGAGCAGTTCTTC. It yields the protein CASSRTSGSSYNEQFF.

The chain couples TRBV29-1 to TRBJ1-1; no definite D call. Per the germline V gene, CDR1 is SQVTM and CDR2 is ANQGSEA. Between the trimmed V and J ends, which lost 7 bases and 2 bases, there was a span of 11 bases. This CDR3 comprises 12 residues. The CDR3 DNA reads as TGCAGCGCCCTTCGTCTAAACACTGAAGCTTTCTTT. This sequence encodes CSALRLNTEAFF. Variable domain in full (rest from reference TRBV29-1 and TRBJ1-1): SAVISQKPSRDICQRGTSLTIQCQVDSQVTMMFWYRQQPGQSLTLIATANQGSEATYESGFVIDKFPISRPNLTFSTLTVSNMSPEDSSIYLCSALRLNTEAFFGQGTRLTVV.

The chain uses TRBV6-5 and TRBJ2-5, with D possibly being TRBD2 (6 bases). The CDR3 loop spans 13 amino acids. CDR1 MNHEY and CDR2 SVGAGI come from the germline V gene. V lost 5 bases, J lost 5 bases, and 12 bases lay in between. As DNA, the CDR3 is TGTGCCAGCAGTCGGAGGGCCGTGGAGACCCAGTACTTC. It translates to CASSRRAVETQYF.

The V gene is TRBV11-3, the J gene TRBJ2-5; D is perhaps TRBD1 (6 bases). V was clipped by 5 bases and J by 5 bases, with 15 bases between them. Germline CDR1 SGHNT, CDR2 YENEEA. The CDR3 runs 14 residues. In nucleotides, the CDR3 is TGTGCCAGCAGCCCAGGGACCCAGGGGGAGACCCAGTACTTC. This encodes CASSPGTQGETQYF. Full variable domain (outside the CDR3, taken from reference TRBV11-3 and TRBJ2-5): EAGVVQSPRYKIIEKKQPVAFWCNPISGHNTLYWYLQNLGQGPELLIRYENEEAVDDSQLPKDRFSAERLKGVDSTLKIQPAELGDSAVYLCASSPGTQGETQYFGPGTRLLVL.

This clone has only a few counts. V gene TRBV18 combines with J gene TRBJ2-1, with 8 bases that match TRBD1. Trimming removed 4 bases from V and 7 bases from J; junction bases left unmatched: 3. The CDR3 is 13 amino acids. Looked up from germline, CDR1 is KGHSH and CDR2 is LQKENI. DNA for the CDR3: TGTGCCAGCTCACAGGGACAGGAAAATGAGCAGTTCTTC. Amino acid sequence: CASSQGQENEQFF.

The chain uses TRBV5-1 and TRBJ2-7; unclear D gene. Between the trimmed V and J ends, which lost 4 bases and 1 base, there was a span of 9 bases. CDR3 length: 13 residues. CDR1 SGHRS and CDR2 YFSETQ come from the germline V gene. The CDR3 coding sequence is TGCGCCAGCAGCACTGTACCGTCCTACGAGCAGTACTTC. This gives the protein CASSTVPSYEQYF.

V gene TRBV5-4 combines with J gene TRBJ2-7, with 12 nucleotides matching TRBD2. The CDR3 sequence is 15 residues long. V shed 1 base, J shed 3 bases, and the junction held 2 bases outside the gene matches. CDR1 and CDR2 from the germline V gene are SGHNT and YYREEE (reference sequence). The CDR3 region is CASSLRLAGVYEQYF. The CDR3, as DNA: TGTGCCAGCAGCTTGCGACTAGCGGGAGTCTACGAGCAGTACTTC.

The V gene is TRBV10-3, the J gene TRBJ2-5; TRBD1 is a possible D gene (6 bases). This CDR3 contains 13 residues. V gave up 5 bases and J gave up 0 bases, with 7 bases separating them. CDR1 is ENHRY, CDR2 SYGVKD, per germline. Written as DNA, the CDR3 is TGTGCCATCAGTACAGGGTACCAAGAGACCCAGTACTTC. It codes for CAISTGYQETQYF.

This clone was detected a few times. V gene TRBV29-1 combines with J gene TRBJ2-1, with a weak D call TRBD2 (5 bases). Trimming pared 0 bases from V and 3 bases from J, leaving 15 bases between. The CDR3 extends over 16 amino acids. CDR1 and CDR2 (germline): SQVTM, ANQGSEA. The CDR3 sequence: CSVEDGAAYGYNEQFF. The CDR3 DNA sequence: TGCAGCGTTGAAGATGGAGCGGCTTACGGCTACAATGAGCAGTTCTTC.

In this sample, this clone turned up a few times. The rearrangement joins TRBV25-1 to TRBJ1-2, with TRBD1 as a possible D gene (5 bases). The CDR3 sequence is 13 residues long. Trimming took 8 bases from V and 3 from J, leaving 13 bases between them. Germline V gives CDR1 MGHDK, CDR2 SYGVNS. The CDR3 sequence is CASRGSGYYGYTF. CDR3 nucleotide sequence: TGTGCCAGCCGGGGGAGTGGGTACTATGGCTACACCTTC.

This clone was found a few times. The V and J genes are TRBV29-1 and TRBJ2-1; TRBD1 is a possible D gene (7 bases). The germline gives CDR1 SQVTM, CDR2 ANQGSEA. CDR3 length: 15 residues. V lost 7 bases and J 4 bases, leaving 20 bases between the germline ends. The CDR3 reads CSAHTRQGGYNEQFF. Written as DNA, the CDR3 is TGCAGCGCCCACACTCGGCAGGGGGGTTACAATGAGCAGTTCTTC.

This clone showed up just a few times. The DNA for the CDR3 is TGTGCCAGCAGCCGTACTAGCGGATGGGTTAGCACAGATACGCAGTATTTT. Translating gives CASSRTSGWVSTDTQYF. The chain joins TRBV9 to TRBJ2-3; 8 bases agree with TRBD2. The CDR3 consists of 17 residues. From germline, CDR1 is SGDLS and CDR2 YYNGEE. The ends lost 4 bases at V and 0 bases at J; junction bases unmatched: 10.